Presented here are 19 T cell receptor beta chains from one specimen sequenced in a study of metastatic and nonmetastatic thyroid tumors. With MiXCR, TCRdb reprocessed the PCR reads. Of tens of thousands of clones listed, around 13% were seen once; the top ten hold roughly 8.2%. Nobody among the patients had been given any treatment before thyroid surgery. Sequencing was done on a sample of tumor tissue. Receptors originate from a female donor with papillary thyroid cancer or a benign thyroid nodule (not recorded which). Some clones in this sample may be carry-over from other donors' samples.

This clone came up many times. The genes are TRBV20-1 and TRBJ1-6; D unclear. V lost 2 bases and J lost 0, with 20 bases in between. The length of the CDR3 is 19 residues. Per the germline V gene, CDR1 is DFQATT and CDR2 is SNEGSKA (reference sequence). The CDR3 nucleotides are TGCAGTGCTAGACCCACGGGGATCCGATCGAGCTCCTATAATTCACCCCTCCACTTT. This gives the protein CSARPTGIRSSSYNSPLHF.

This clone was counted once. The genes are TRBV20-1 and TRBJ2-7; perhaps TRBD2 as D (8 bases). CDR3 size: 15 residues. The ends were cut back, 3 bases at V and 1 base at J, with 16 bases in the middle. The V gene's germline CDR1 is DFQATT and CDR2 SNEGSKA (reference sequence). CDR3 sequence (DNA): TGCAGTGCTAGGAAGGGGGCGGGAGGATCCTACGAGCAGTACTTC. It encodes CSARKGAGGSYEQYF.

This clone was seen at least ten times. This chain connects TRBV12-3 or TRBV12-4 to TRBJ2-7; 11 nucleotides match TRBD2. The CDR3 has 15 amino acids. Unmatched junction bases numbered 7, after V lost 3 bases and J lost 6 bases. CDR3 protein: CASSFSGRASGEQYF. CDR3 DNA: TGTGCCAGCAGTTTTAGCGGGAGGGCCTCGGGCGAGCAGTACTTC.

This clone turned up a few times. A read error may produce the germline difference seen at one junction end. The rearrangement joins TRBV6-1 to TRBJ1-2, with D unresolved. Germline V gene data show CDR1 as MNHNS and CDR2 as SASEGT. This CDR3 comprises 16 residues. CDR3 residues: CSSSEDYEVSYYGYTF. The CDR3 DNA follows: TGTTCCAGCAGTGAAGATTACGAGGTGTCTTACTATGGCTACACCTTC.

This clone occurred many times. J is TRBJ1-5 and V is TRBV24-1, with 12 bases that match TRBD1. The germline V gene has CDR1 KGHDR and CDR2 SFDVKD. Trimming at V came to 4 bases and at J to 7 bases, leaving 4 bases not matched to a gene. This CDR3 contains 15 residues. CDR3 in DNA: TGTGCCACCAGTGACTCGGGACAGGGGGCCCAGCCCCAGCATTTT. It translates to CATSDSGQGAQPQHF.

For this clone: This same CDR3 is encoded by further DNA sequences in the sample. V usage is TRBV20-1 and J usage is TRBJ2-7; TRBD2 is a possible D gene (5 bases). Per germline, CDR1 DFQATT and CDR2 SNEGSKA (reference sequence). The CDR3 has 13 residues. The CDR3 nucleotides are TGCAGACCGTTTCGTCGGGACTCCTACGAGCAGTACTTC. It yields the protein CRPFRRDSYEQYF.

The table lists this clone with a count of one. The chain is built from TRBV5-1 and TRBJ1-5; D remains unclear. V gave up 4 bases and J gave up 7 bases, with 18 bases separating them. The CDR3 sequence is 15 residues long. Germline V gene data show CDR1 as SGHRS and CDR2 as YFSETQ. As DNA, the CDR3 is TGCGCCAGCAGCACCCTAGCGGGAGGGAACCAGCCCCAGCATTTT. This encodes CASSTLAGGNQPQHF.

The sample holds a few counts of this clone. The chain joins TRBV6-6 to TRBJ2-7; D call uncertain. The CDR3 runs 13 residues. Trimming stripped 0 bases from V and 3 bases from J, with 6 bases between. CDR1 and CDR2 (germline): MNHNY, SVGAGI (reference sequence). DNA for the CDR3: TGTGCCAGCAGTTACTCGGCAGGCTACGAGCAGTACTTC. Translation: CASSYSAGYEQYF.

This clone was observed at least ten times. No conserved phenylalanine or tryptophan is present at the end of the CDR3, so a read error is the likely explanation. The rearrangement uses TRBV10-2 and TRBJ2-2; 10 bases fit TRBD2. From germline, CDR1 is WSHSY and CDR2 SAAADI. This CDR3 spans 16 amino acids. Unmatched junction bases numbered 9, after V lost 4 bases and J lost 7 bases. The DNA of the CDR3 is TGCGCCAGCAGTGCGCGTCTAGCGGGAGAGGACGGGGAGCTGTTTTCT. It is translated as CASSARLAGEDGELFS.

The chain links TRBV28 to TRBJ2-1, with 7 bases fitting TRBD2. Germline-derived CDR1 and CDR2 are MDHEN and SYDVKM. Trimming at V came to 5 bases and at J to 5 bases, leaving 12 bases not matched to a gene. This CDR3 is built from 16 residues. CDR3 sequence (DNA): TGTGCCAGCAGTCCATTGGGGAAGCGGGAACACAATGAGCAGTTCTTC. Translation: CASSPLGKREHNEQFF.

This clone has at least ten counts. The chain employs TRBV10-3 and TRBJ1-2; possible D gene TRBD1, 5 bases. The germline V and J ends were trimmed by 6 bases and 5 bases, with 16 bases remaining between them. The CDR3 has 14 amino acids. Looked up from germline, CDR1 is ENHRY and CDR2 is SYGVKD. The CDR3 nucleotides read TGTGCCATCAGGAGGGAGCAGGGACGGTATGGCTACACCTTC. It codes for CAIRREQGRYGYTF.

As to this clone: The junction shows a germline mismatch at one end, possibly a read error. The CDR3 sequence: CSARDRYGLAGQEAQYF. Here the CDR3 DNA reads TGCAGTGCTAGAGATCGGTATGGACTAGCGGGACAAGAGGCCCAGTACTTC. The genes are TRBV20-1 and TRBJ2-5, with 12 positions matching TRBD2. CDR3 length: 17 residues. CDR1 DFQATT and CDR2 SNEGSKA come from the germline V gene (reference sequence).

As for this clone: This likely comes from a read error, as the CDR3 has no conserved phenylalanine or tryptophan at its end. The chain couples TRBV20-1 to TRBJ2-7, with D possibly matching TRBD2 (6 bases). Trimming removed 4 bases at V and 3 bases at J, with 13 bases between. Germline loops: CDR1 DFQATT, CDR2 SNEGSKA (reference sequence). The CDR3 totals 13 residues. CDR3 sequence reads: CSANRGKFYEQYL. In DNA form, the CDR3 reads TGCAGTGCTAATCGGGGGAAATTCTACGAGCAGTACCTC.

This clone came up many times. The chain combines TRBV7-9 with TRBJ2-7; D uncertain. The CDR3 covers 14 residues. Germline V CDR1 and CDR2: SEHNR, FQNEAQ (reference sequence). Trimming left V 1 base short and J 5 bases short, with 12 bases between. CDR3 DNA: TGTGCCAGCAGCTTAGTCTCAGGAGTGGACGAGCAGTACTTC. It yields the protein CASSLVSGVDEQYF.

At least ten counts were recorded for this clone. The chain joins TRBV6-2 or TRBV6-3 to TRBJ2-1, with 9 bases fitting TRBD2. Germline values: CDR1 MNHEY, CDR2 SVGEGT. The CDR3 has 15 amino acids. J was trimmed by 5 bases and V by 4 bases; bases with no gene match: 6. The CDR3: CASSSLAGINNEQFF. CDR3 DNA: TGTGCCAGCAGTTCTCTAGCGGGAATTAACAATGAGCAGTTCTTC.

On this clone: It may be a read error: a sequence one base away is much more abundant. V and J are TRBV5-1 and TRBJ2-3; possibly TRBD2 for D (5 bases). The germline CDR1 and CDR2 sequences are SGHRS and YFSETQ. The CDR3 is 14 amino acids. The CDR3: CASSLSSPLDTHYF. The CDR3 DNA follows: TGCGCCAGCAGCTTGTCTAGCCCCCTAGATACGCATTATTTT. The full variable domain, completed using reference TRBV5-1 and TRBJ2-3, is KAGVTQTPRYLIKTRGQQVTLSCSPISGHRSVSWYQQTPGQGLQFLFEYFSETQRNKGNFPGRFSGRQFSNSRSEMNVSTLELGDSALYLCASSLSSPLDTHYFGPGTRLTVL.

As to this clone: The junction departs from the called germline gene at one end, perhaps through a read error. The chain uses TRBV18 and TRBJ2-4; TRBD2 is a possible D gene (5 bases). Per germline, CDR1 KGHSH and CDR2 LQKENI. This CDR3 comprises 15 residues. The CDR3 bases are TGTGCCAACTCACTGTGGCCGGGGACCAAAAACATTCAGTACTTC. Protein product: CANSLWPGTKNIQYF.

This clone was seen repeatedly, ten times or more. The chain has TRBV10-3 and TRBJ2-7; 11 bases are a match to TRBD2. The CDR3 spans 17 residues. After removal of 3 bases from V and 1 base from J, the junction contained 8 bases not matched to a gene. Germline CDR1 and CDR2: ENHRY and SYGVKD. The DNA of the CDR3 is TGTGCCATCAGTGATATTCTGGGGACTAGCGGTTCCTACGAGCAGTACTTC. Its protein product is CAISDILGTSGSYEQYF.

Remarks on this clone: This could be a read error, since a much larger clone is one nucleotide away. The chain is built from TRBV28 and TRBJ2-3; weak D call: TRBD2 (6 bases). Germline-derived CDR1 and CDR2 are MDHEN and SYDVKM. CDR3 length: 13 amino acids. CDR3 nucleotide sequence: TGCGCCAGCAGTTTGGGGGGTGGGGATACGCGGTATTTT. Protein: CASSLGGGDTRYF.